The 30 T cell receptor beta chains listed next were all sequenced from one sample in a study of immune evolution from preneoplasia to lung adenocarcinoma. Profiling relied on immunoSEQ multiplex PCR, and the TCRdb table lists in-frame clones only, not all of them. This table holds approximately 7,500 clones, 79% found once. Sequenced input: FFPE invasive lung adenocarcinoma tissue. Receptors were obtained from a person aged 40 to 49 with lung adenocarcinoma.

This sequence joins TRBV28 and TRBJ1-1; D unresolved. In germline, CDR1 is MDHEN, CDR2 SYDVKM. V lost 2 bases and J 5 bases, leaving 6 bases between the germline ends. The CDR3 totals 12 residues. The CDR3 loop is CASSLVRTEAFF. CDR3 nucleotides: TGTGCCAGCAGTTTAGTGCGGACTGAAGCTTTCTTT.

CDR3 sequence: CASSLGGRETDTQYF. CDR3 nucleotide sequence: TGTGCCAGCAGCTTGGGCGGGAGAGAGACAGATACGCAGTATTTT. The chain recombines TRBV11-2 with TRBJ2-3; 7 bases agree with TRBD2. Germline lookup yields CDR1 SGHAT and CDR2 FQNNGV. CDR3 length: 15 amino acids. Trimming removed 3 bases from V and 3 bases from J; junction bases left unmatched: 6.

The chain is built from TRBV2 and TRBJ2-1; no reliable D call. V was pared by 2 bases and J by 6 bases, with 8 bases between. CDR3 size: 13 residues. Per germline, CDR1 SNHLY and CDR2 FYNNEI. The CDR3 is CASSERSVNEQFF. As DNA, the CDR3 is TGTGCCAGCAGTGAAAGGAGTGTCAATGAGCAGTTCTTC.

J is TRBJ2-3 and V is TRBV7-2, with 7 nucleotides matching TRBD2. This CDR3 has 15 amino acids. Trimming removed 5 bases from V and 2 bases from J; junction bases left unmatched: 7. From germline, CDR1 is SGHTA and CDR2 FQGNSA. CDR3 DNA: TGTGCCAGCAGCGCGCCGGGACTAAACACAGATACGCAGTATTTT. This codes for CASSAPGLNTDTQYF. Full variable domain (missing parts from reference TRBV7-2 and TRBJ2-3): GAGVSQSPSNKVTEKGKDVELRCDPISGHTALYWYRQSLGQGLEFLIYFQGNSAPDKSGLPSDRFSAERTGGSVSTLTIQRTQQEDSAVYLCASSAPGLNTDTQYFGPGTRLTVL.

The CDR3: CASSYVQGAYGYTF. CDR3 sequence (DNA): TGTGCCAGCAGCTACGTACAGGGGGCCTATGGCTACACCTTC. The V call is TRBV5-6, the J call TRBJ1-2; 9 bases are shared with TRBD1. Trimming cost V 3 bases and J 4 bases; bases outside gene matches: 4. Germline values: CDR1 SGHDT, CDR2 YYEEEE. The CDR3 spans 14 residues. The variable domain in full, with the rest retrieved from reference TRBV5-6 and TRBJ1-2, is DAGVTQSPTHLIKTRGQQVTLRCSPKSGHDTVSWYQQALGQGPQFIFQYYEEEERQRGNFPDRFSGHQFPNYSSELNVNALLLGDSALYLCASSYVQGAYGYTFGSGTRLTVV.

V gene TRBV28 combines with J gene TRBJ2-2; 9 bases are shared with TRBD2. CDR1 and CDR2 (germline): MDHEN, SYDVKM. This CDR3 contains 16 residues. J gave up 6 bases and V 0 bases, and 5 bases lay outside the gene matches. CDR3 protein: CASSLWGSGSSGELFF. In DNA, the CDR3 is TGTGCCAGCAGTTTATGGGGTAGCGGGAGCTCCGGGGAGCTGTTTTTT.

The chain carries TRBV11-3 and TRBJ2-3; 11 bases are shared with TRBD2. Germline lookup yields CDR1 SGHNT and CDR2 YENEEA. The CDR3 totals 14 residues. The J segment lost 5 bases and the V segment lost 5 bases, leaving 3 bases of the junction unmatched. This CDR3 is CASSPGLAGDTQYF. DNA for the CDR3: TGTGCCAGCAGCCCCGGACTAGCGGGAGATACGCAGTATTTT.

The V gene is TRBV7-9, the J gene TRBJ1-1; 9 nucleotides agree with TRBD1. V lost 3 bases to trimming and J lost 4 bases; unmatched junction nucleotides: 12. CDR3 length equals 17 residues. Germline values: CDR1 SEHNR, CDR2 FQNEAQ (reference sequence). The CDR3 spells CASSFWGQGKLGTEAFF. The CDR3 coding sequence is TGTGCCAGCAGCTTTTGGGGACAGGGTAAGTTGGGCACTGAAGCTTTCTTT.

V is TRBV19 and J is TRBJ1-1; D is unclear. The CDR3 contains 13 residues. Trimming shortened V by 3 bases and J by 4 bases, and 9 bases separated the two germline ends. The germline gives CDR1 LNHDA, CDR2 SQIVND (reference sequence). In nucleotides, the CDR3 is TGTGCCAGTAGTATCCGCATGGGCACTGAAGCTTTCTTT. This gives the protein CASSIRMGTEAFF. Variable domain in full (rest from reference TRBV19 and TRBJ1-1): DGGITQSPKYLFRKEGQNVTLSCEQNLNHDAMYWYRQDPGQGLRLIYYSQIVNDFQKGDIAEGYSVSREKKESFPLTVTSAQKNPTAFYLCASSIRMGTEAFFGQGTRLTVV.

Only one count was recorded for this clone. CDR3 protein: CASSPGQLYQETQYF. In DNA form, the CDR3 reads TGTGCCAGCTCACCGGGACAGTTGTACCAAGAGACCCAGTACTTC. The rearrangement joins TRBV18 to TRBJ2-5, with 7 bases lining up with TRBD1. CDR1 is KGHSH, CDR2 LQKENI, per germline. J was trimmed by 0 bases and V by 3 bases; bases with no gene match: 4. The CDR3 has 15 amino acids.

The chain couples TRBV7-9 to TRBJ1-5; D is unresolved. Germline lookup yields CDR1 SEHNR and CDR2 FQNEAQ (reference sequence). This CDR3 contains 16 residues. Trimming took off 1 base at V and 8 bases at J, with 18 bases between the two ends. CDR3 coding DNA: TGTGCCAGCAGCTTAGTCTCCGGCGCGGCCCATGAGCCCCAGCATTTT. It translates to CASSLVSGAAHEPQHF.

DNA of the CDR3: TGTGCCAGCAGTGAAGAATCACTTCTCTATGGCTACACCTTC. Its protein product is CASSEESLLYGYTF. The rearrangement uses TRBV2 and TRBJ1-2; no definite D call. The CDR3 covers 14 residues. V dropped 1 base and J dropped 4 bases, with 10 bases sitting between them. Per germline, CDR1 SNHLY and CDR2 FYNNEI.

This sequence joins TRBV7-3 and TRBJ1-1; 7 bases fit TRBD1. CDR1 and CDR2 from the germline V gene are SGHTA and FQGTGA. CDR3 size: 13 residues. The V and J ends lost 5 bases and 5 bases, in that order; junction bases with no gene match: 5. In DNA, the CDR3 is TGTGCCAGCAGCGAGTCAGGGGGGACTGAAGCTTTCTTT. This codes for CASSESGGTEAFF. The full variable domain, with the rest looked up from reference TRBV7-3 and TRBJ1-1, is GAGVSQTPSNKVTEKGKYVELRCDPISGHTALYWYRQSLGQGPEFLIYFQGTGAADDSGLPNDRFFAVRPEGSVSTLKIQRTERGDSAVYLCASSESGGTEAFFGQGTRLTVV.

The rearrangement links TRBV19 to TRBJ1-2; 9 nucleotides line up with TRBD1. The V segment lost 4 bases and the J segment 4 bases; nucleotides outside the gene matches: 1. The germline gives CDR1 LNHDA, CDR2 SQIVND (reference sequence). CDR3 length: 13 amino acids. The DNA for the CDR3 is TGTGCCAGTAGTAGGGGACAGGGCTATGGCTACACCTTC. Its translation is CASSRGQGYGYTF.

This clone has a handful of counts. This rearrangement joins TRBV7-9 to TRBJ1-1; D is unclear. CDR3 length equals 14 residues. V lost 1 base, J lost 0 bases, and 6 bases lay in between. CDR1 and CDR2 from the germline V gene are SEHNR and FQNEAQ (reference sequence). The CDR3 protein is CASSLEAVNTEAFF. The CDR3 coding sequence is TGTGCCAGCAGCTTAGAGGCAGTGAACACTGAAGCTTTCTTT.

The rearrangement links TRBV4-1 to TRBJ1-2; a weak D match, TRBD1 (5 bases). The CDR3 runs 15 residues. Germline lookup yields CDR1 MGHRA and CDR2 YSYEKL. The germline V and J ends were trimmed by 4 bases and 4 bases, with 16 bases remaining between them. CDR3 DNA sequence: TGCGCCAGCAGCCGATCGGAGGGGTACGGCTATGGCTACACCTTC. As protein: CASSRSEGYGYGYTF.

This chain links TRBV5-6 with TRBJ1-5; no clear D gene. V was cut by 1 base and J by 0 bases, with 11 bases left in between. The CDR3 length is 16 residues. The germline CDR1 and CDR2 sequences are SGHDT and YYEEEE. The CDR3 DNA sequence: TGTGCCAGCAGCTTGTTAGGAGGGCCTAGCAATCAGCCCCAGCATTTT. This sequence encodes CASSLLGGPSNQPQHF. Looking up the rest from reference TRBV5-6 and TRBJ1-5 gives the full variable domain: DAGVTQSPTHLIKTRGQQVTLRCSPKSGHDTVSWYQQALGQGPQFIFQYYEEEERQRGNFPDRFSGHQFPNYSSELNVNALLLGDSALYLCASSLLGGPSNQPQHFGDGTRLSIL.

The rearrangement uses TRBV7-2 and TRBJ2-5, with 15 bases matching TRBD2. Germline CDR1 reads SGHTA; CDR2 reads FQGNSA. Trimming at V came to 4 bases and at J to 4 bases, leaving 10 bases not matched to a gene. This CDR3 region has 18 residues. CDR3 DNA sequence: TGTGCCAGCAGCTGGGGACTAGCGGGAGGTTACGACCTAGAGACCCAGTACTTC. It codes for CASSWGLAGGYDLETQYF.

The genes are TRBV11-2 and TRBJ2-7, with D uncertain. Germline V gene data show CDR1 as SGHAT and CDR2 as FQNNGV. The CDR3 contains 15 residues. With 1 base removed from V and 3 bases from J, the gap between germline ends came to 13 bases. CDR3 in DNA: TGTGCCAGCAGCTTAGTTGGGCCAGTGAGCTACGAGCAGTACTTC. This translates into CASSLVGPVSYEQYF.

This clone was seen a few times. CDR3: CASSAPNDYGETQYF. The CDR3 DNA is TGTGCCAGCTCGGCCCCGAATGATTATGGGGAGACCCAGTACTTC. The chain carries TRBV18 and TRBJ2-5; no clear D. V gave up 6 bases and J gave up 5 bases, with 19 bases separating them. The CDR3 is 15 residues long. Germline V CDR1 and CDR2: KGHSH, LQKENI.

This sequence joins TRBV11-2 and TRBJ2-7; no reliable D call. V dropped 1 base and J dropped 7 bases, with 8 bases sitting between them. The CDR3 consists of 12 residues. The germline V gene encodes CDR1 SGHAT and CDR2 FQNNGV. CDR3: CASSLAGREQYF. DNA of the CDR3: TGTGCCAGCAGCTTAGCCGGAAGGGAGCAGTACTTC.

The V gene is TRBV5-1, the J gene TRBJ1-1, with TRBD1 identical over 8 bases. The CDR3 has 14 residues. The germline V gene encodes CDR1 SGHRS and CDR2 YFSETQ. Trimming cost V 3 bases and J 6 bases; bases outside gene matches: 7. The CDR3 coding sequence is TGCGCCAGCAGCTCAGGGGGCGCAGGCCCTGAAGCTTTCTTT. Residues: CASSSGGAGPEAFF. Full variable domain (missing parts from reference TRBV5-1 and TRBJ1-1): KAGVTQTPRYLIKTRGQQVTLSCSPISGHRSVSWYQQTPGQGLQFLFEYFSETQRNKGNFPGRFSGRQFSNSRSEMNVSTLELGDSALYLCASSSGGAGPEAFFGQGTRLTVV.

The chain joins TRBV5-1 to TRBJ2-1, with TRBD1 matching over 10 bases. After removal of 1 base from V and 7 bases from J, the junction contained 5 bases not matched to a gene. Germline V gives CDR1 SGHRS, CDR2 YFSETQ. The CDR3 extends over 15 amino acids. CDR3: CASSLFGQGGNEQFF. CDR3 coding DNA: TGCGCCAGCAGCTTGTTTGGACAGGGGGGAAATGAGCAGTTCTTC.

This chain links TRBV28 with TRBJ2-7; D gene uncertain. The V end lost 5 bases, the J end lost 0 bases, and 14 bases lay between the germline ends. This CDR3 is built from 15 residues. Germline V gene lookup returns CDR1 MDHEN and CDR2 SYDVKM. The CDR3 here is CASSDGQISSYEQYF. The CDR3 DNA reads as TGTGCCAGCAGTGATGGGCAAATAAGCTCCTACGAGCAGTACTTC. The full variable domain, rest sourced from reference TRBV28 and TRBJ2-7, is DVKVTQSSRYLVKRTGEKVFLECVQDMDHENMFWYRQDPGLGLRLIYFSYDVKMKEKGDIPEGYSVSREKKERFSLILESASTNQTSMYLCASSDGQISSYEQYFGPGTRLTVT.

This chain links TRBV27 with TRBJ1-2; D is possibly TRBD1 (5 bases). The CDR3 runs 15 residues. V was shortened by 2 bases and J by 8 bases, with 18 bases between the two germline ends. The V gene's germline CDR1 is MNHEY and CDR2 SMNVEV (reference sequence). CDR3 DNA: TGTGCCAGCAGTTTAACAGGACCTATTATGGAGGGCTACACCTTC. This codes for CASSLTGPIMEGYTF.

The rearrangement joins TRBV7-2 to TRBJ1-2; 9 bases fit TRBD1. This CDR3 spans 14 amino acids. With V trimmed by 2 bases and J by 8 bases, 6 bases remained unmatched. In germline, CDR1 is SGHTA, CDR2 FQGNSA. In nucleotides, the CDR3 is TGTGCCAGCAGCTTACCGGGACAGGGTGGCGGCTACACCTTC. Amino acid sequence: CASSLPGQGGGYTF.

The CDR3 is CASRQGPGELFF. The CDR3 DNA reads as TGTGCCAGCCGACAGGGGCCCGGGGAGCTGTTTTTT. The chain has TRBV6-5 and TRBJ2-2; the match to TRBD1 covers 8 bases. The trim removed 8 bases at V and 6 bases at J, leaving 2 bases unmatched. Germline-derived CDR1 and CDR2 are MNHEY and SVGAGI. The CDR3 is 12 residues long.

This clone was recorded a few times. The V call is TRBV14, the J call TRBJ2-4, with TRBD1 matching over 7 bases. Germline loops: CDR1 SGHDN, CDR2 FVKESK. The CDR3 totals 16 residues. The V gene end was trimmed by 1 base and the J gene end by 1 base; junction bases not matched to a gene: 4. The CDR3 DNA sequence: TGTGCCAGCAGCCAAGGGACAGGATGGGCCAAAAACATTCAGTACTTC. It translates to CASSQGTGWAKNIQYF.

This clone has just a few counts. The chain couples TRBV6-1 to TRBJ2-7, with D uncertain. Trimming took off 6 bases at V and 5 bases at J, with 11 bases between the two ends. CDR1 is MNHNS, CDR2 SASEGT, per germline. The CDR3 has 12 residues. The CDR3 DNA is TGTGCCAGCAGCGCCTCGTTGAACGAGCAGTACTTC. Translating it yields CASSASLNEQYF.

The chain joins TRBV10-2 to TRBJ1-3, with no clear D. V was cut by 10 bases and J by 1 base, with 8 bases left in between. The germline gives CDR1 WSHSY, CDR2 SAAADI. The CDR3 contains 12 residues. CDR3 residues: CATTDSGNTIYF. CDR3 DNA sequence: TGCGCCACCACAGATTCTGGAAACACCATATATTTT.